The present T cell receptor beta chain was sequenced within a study of T cells in Graves' hyperthyroidism and ophthalmopathy. This clonotype appeared many times. Antigen unknown. General study findings and limits: Ophthalmopathy was told apart from stable hyperthyroidism by a 13 V-J model.

The V end lost 5 bases, the J end lost 0 bases, and 11 bases lay between the germline ends. Germline V gene sequence: CDR1 DFQATT, CDR2 SNEGSKA (reference sequence). The CDR3 is made up of 13 amino acids. Amplification targeted TCR beta CDR3 regions from RNA transcripts. The primer set for the first-round RT-PCR of the TCR CDR3 was HTBI. TCRdb fed the multiplex PCR reads into MiXCR, producing one record per CDR3 protein. In the table there are a few hundred thousand distinct CDR3 sequences, approximately 15% of which are singletons. The study excluded patients with uncontrolled infection, other autoimmune disease, pregnancy or lactation.

The receptor was derived from a woman in her twenties or thirties with Graves' ophthalmopathy. J is TRBJ2-7 and V is TRBV20-1; D unresolved. The sequenced material came from blood. CDR3 sequence: CSAERLVSYEQYF. In DNA, the CDR3 is TGCAGTGCTGAACGACTTGTCTCCTACGAGCAGTACTTC.